The next 18 T cell receptor beta chains were all read from a single sample in a study of identical twins. TCRdb recomputed calls from the 5' RACE reads with MiXCR, one row per CDR3 protein. The sample lists 350,000 to 500,000 distinct CDR3 sequences, 15% to 20% occurring once. The sample comprised naive T cells sorted from blood. These TCRs come from a man aged 50-60 years in good health.

The chain links TRBV29-1 to TRBJ2-2, with TRBD1 identical over 12 bases. Germline V gives CDR1 SQVTM, CDR2 ANQGSEA. This CDR3 contains 18 residues. Germline trimming cut 4 bases from V and 4 bases from J; bases unmatched to any gene: 13. The CDR3 DNA reads as TGCAGCGTTGTATTCCCCGGGACAGGGGGCGTTGGCACCGGGGAGCTGTTTTTT. Encoded protein: CSVVFPGTGGVGTGELFF.

This clonotype was counted ten times or more. The chain carries TRBV4-2 and TRBJ1-5, with TRBD1 as a possible D gene (5 bases). This CDR3 spans 15 amino acids. Trimming cost V 5 bases and J 8 bases, with 19 bases left between them. Germline CDR1 LGHNA, CDR2 YNFKEQ. CDR3 protein: CASSVGTDGGEPQHF. CDR3 nucleotide sequence: TGTGCCAGCAGCGTAGGGACCGACGGGGGGGAGCCCCAGCATTTT.

The J gene is TRBJ2-2, the V gene TRBV27, with unresolved D. The germline gives CDR1 MNHEY, CDR2 SMNVEV (reference sequence). Trimming stripped 3 bases from V and 7 bases from J, with 6 bases between. The CDR3 is made up of 12 amino acids. The CDR3 DNA reads TGTGCCAGCAGTTTTCCAGACGGGGAGCTGTTTTTT. Translated, it gives CASSFPDGELFF.

V gene TRBV10-3 combines with J gene TRBJ2-3; no clear D. The CDR3 has 14 amino acids. Germline lookup yields CDR1 ENHRY and CDR2 SYGVKD. Trimming took 8 bases from V and 0 from J, leaving 12 bases between them. The CDR3 is CAILGPHSTDTQYF. The CDR3 DNA reads TGTGCCATCTTAGGGCCCCATAGCACAGATACGCAGTATTTT.

The chain is built from TRBV19 and TRBJ1-2; D not certain. Per the germline V gene, CDR1 is LNHDA and CDR2 is SQIVND (reference sequence). This CDR3 region has 14 residues. V lost 6 bases and J lost 4, with 15 bases in between. The DNA for the CDR3 is TGTGCCAGTAGCCCCTCGGAGGGAGGCTATGGCTACACCTTC. This codes for CASSPSEGGYGYTF.

This clonotype was counted ten times or more. At one end, the junction sequence differs from germline, possibly due to a read error. The V call is TRBV20-1, the J call TRBJ2-7; 7 bases fit TRBD1. The CDR3 has 15 residues. CDR1 is DFQATT and CDR2 is SNEGSKA in the germline V gene (reference sequence). CDR3: CSTRPTGETPYEQYF. The CDR3 DNA reads as TGCAGTACTAGACCAACAGGGGAAACACCCTACGAGCAGTACTTC.

This clonotype was observed a few times. The chain couples TRBV6-1 to TRBJ2-1, with 11 bases matching TRBD2. Germline CDR1 is MNHNS and CDR2 is SASEGT. The CDR3 spans 15 residues. Losses at the gene ends were 6 bases for V and 6 bases for J; bases not matched to a gene: 7. The CDR3 reads CASRWRLAGGNEQFF. The CDR3 nucleotides are TGTGCCAGCAGGTGGAGGCTAGCGGGGGGCAATGAGCAGTTCTTC.

In its sample, this clonotype was seen many times. This chain uses TRBV6-5 with TRBJ2-1, with unresolved D. V shed 8 bases and J shed 8 bases, with 7 bases lying between them. The germline V gene encodes CDR1 MNHEY and CDR2 SVGAGI. CDR3 length: 10 residues. For the CDR3, the DNA is TGTGCCAGCGGGTGGGATGAGCAGTTCTTC. It encodes CASGWDEQFF.

This clonotype has a handful of counts. The gene calls are TRBV5-1 and TRBJ2-6; no reliable D call. V was cut by 3 bases and J by 2 bases, with 9 bases left in between. The CDR3 extends over 15 amino acids. In germline, CDR1 is SGHRS, CDR2 YFSETQ. CDR3 sequence (DNA): TGCGCCAGCAGCTCCCGGACCGCTGGGGCCAACGTCCTGACTTTC. Amino acid sequence: CASSSRTAGANVLTF.

The CDR3 is CASSPDRAPLRGYTF. The CDR3, as DNA: TGTGCCAGCAGCCCTGACAGGGCCCCCCTGAGGGGCTACACCTTC. V gene TRBV27 combines with J gene TRBJ1-2; 7 nucleotides agree with TRBD1. The CDR3 covers 15 residues. Unmatched junction bases numbered 15, after V lost 6 bases and J lost 8 bases. Germline V lookup: CDR1 MNHEY, CDR2 SMNVEV (reference sequence).

The V gene is TRBV29-1, the J gene TRBJ2-1, with 10 bases fitting TRBD1. Germline V gives CDR1 SQVTM, CDR2 ANQGSEA. Trimming removed 5 bases from V and 2 bases from J; junction bases left unmatched: 12. The CDR3 runs 17 residues. The CDR3 coding sequence is TGCAGCGTTTACCCCGGGACAGGGGACGCGCCCTACAATGAGCAGTTCTTC. Translation gives CSVYPGTGDAPYNEQFF.

This clonotype was counted at least ten times. The chain carries TRBV10-3 and TRBJ2-7, with 7 bases matching TRBD2. CDR3 length: 13 residues. The germline V gene encodes CDR1 ENHRY and CDR2 SYGVKD. The J segment lost 7 bases and the V segment lost 5 bases, leaving 8 bases of the junction unmatched. CDR3 coding DNA: TGTGCCATCAGTCCGGGACTACCGAAAGAGCAGTACTTC. It codes for CAISPGLPKEQYF.

Many counts were recorded for this clonotype. The CDR3: CASSQEFGTYEQYF. As DNA, the CDR3 is TGCGCCAGCAGCCAAGAATTCGGAACCTACGAGCAGTACTTC. V and J are TRBV4-3 and TRBJ2-7; no clear D gene. The CDR3 is 14 amino acids. Trimming removed 0 bases from V and 2 bases from J, with 8 bases in between. Germline V CDR1 and CDR2: LGHNA, YSLEER.

The V call is TRBV6-2 or TRBV6-3, the J call TRBJ2-1; 15 bases line up with TRBD2. The CDR3 is 21 residues long. Germline assignment: CDR1 MNHEY and CDR2 SVGEGT. V gave up 2 bases and J gave up 0 bases; unmatched junction bases: 11. CDR3 bases: TGTGCCAGCAGTTACCCGCGGACTAGCGGGGGGGTTCTTAGCTCCTACAATGAGCAGTTCTTC. Protein product: CASSYPRTSGGVLSSYNEQFF.

The sample holds many counts of this clonotype. This chain connects TRBV3-1 to TRBJ2-7, with a possible D match to TRBD2 (7 bases). The CDR3 spans 15 residues. The V and J ends lost 5 bases and 2 bases respectively, with 16 bases between them. Germline CDR1 reads LGHDT; CDR2 reads YNNKEL (reference sequence). For the CDR3, the DNA is TGTGCCAGCAGCACCTGGAGGGGGGGCACCTACGAGCAGTACTTC. Its protein is CASSTWRGGTYEQYF.

This clonotype was observed many times. The rearrangement links TRBV29-1 to TRBJ2-1; a possible D gene is TRBD2 (5 bases). CDR3 length: 11 residues. The V and J ends lost 7 bases and 4 bases respectively, with 8 bases between them. Germline V lookup: CDR1 SQVTM, CDR2 ANQGSEA. The CDR3 coding sequence is TGCAGCGGAGGGCCGTACAATGAGCAGTTCTTC. It specifies CSGGPYNEQFF.

This clonotype was seen ten or more times. The chain carries TRBV5-1 and TRBJ2-4; D is uncertain. The CDR3 is 13 amino acids. Germline CDR1 SGHRS, CDR2 YFSETQ. V was pared by 4 bases and J by 5 bases, with 10 bases between. The CDR3, as DNA: TGCGCCAGCAGCCCCAACAGCGAAAACATTCAGTACTTC. It is translated as CASSPNSENIQYF.

The rearrangement uses TRBV12-3 or TRBV12-4 and TRBJ2-7, with 8 bases that match TRBD2. CDR3 size: 12 residues. With 5 bases clipped from V and 5 bases from J, the junction kept 2 bases outside the gene matches. CDR3 sequence reads: CASSPGGDEQYF. DNA of the CDR3: TGTGCCAGCAGTCCCGGGGGGGACGAGCAGTACTTC.